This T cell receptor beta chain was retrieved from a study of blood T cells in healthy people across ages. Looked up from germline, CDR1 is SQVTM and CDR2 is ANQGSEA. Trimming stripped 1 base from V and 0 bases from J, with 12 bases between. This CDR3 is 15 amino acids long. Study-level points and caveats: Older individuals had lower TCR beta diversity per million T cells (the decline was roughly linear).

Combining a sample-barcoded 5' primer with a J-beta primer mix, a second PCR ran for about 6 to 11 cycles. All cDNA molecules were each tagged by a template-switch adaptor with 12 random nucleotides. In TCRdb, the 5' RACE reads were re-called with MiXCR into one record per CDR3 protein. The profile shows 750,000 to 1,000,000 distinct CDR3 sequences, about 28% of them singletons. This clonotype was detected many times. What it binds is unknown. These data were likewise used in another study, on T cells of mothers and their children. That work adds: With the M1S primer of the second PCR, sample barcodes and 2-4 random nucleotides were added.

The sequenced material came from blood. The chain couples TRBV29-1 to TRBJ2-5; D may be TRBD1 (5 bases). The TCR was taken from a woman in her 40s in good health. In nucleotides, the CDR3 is TGCAGCGTTGAAGCCTGGGGCTCTAACCAAGAGACCCAGTACTTC. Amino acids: CSVEAWGSNQETQYF. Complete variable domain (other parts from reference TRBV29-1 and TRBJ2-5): SAVISQKPSRDICQRGTSLTIQCQVDSQVTMMFWYRQQPGQSLTLIATANQGSEATYESGFVIDKFPISRPNLTFSTLTVSNMSPEDSSIYLCSVEAWGSNQETQYFGPGTRLLVL.